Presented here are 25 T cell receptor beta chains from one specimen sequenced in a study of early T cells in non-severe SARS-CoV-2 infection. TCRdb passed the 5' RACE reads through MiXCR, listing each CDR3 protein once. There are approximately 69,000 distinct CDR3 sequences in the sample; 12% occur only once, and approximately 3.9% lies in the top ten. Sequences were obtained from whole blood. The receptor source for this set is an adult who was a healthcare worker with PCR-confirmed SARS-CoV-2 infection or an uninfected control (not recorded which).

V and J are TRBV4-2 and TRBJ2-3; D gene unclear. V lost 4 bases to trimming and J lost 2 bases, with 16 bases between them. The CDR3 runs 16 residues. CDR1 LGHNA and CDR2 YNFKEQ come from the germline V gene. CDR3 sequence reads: CASSPSGTRPTDTQYF. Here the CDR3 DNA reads TGTGCCAGCAGCCCAAGTGGCACCCGTCCCACAGATACGCAGTATTTT.

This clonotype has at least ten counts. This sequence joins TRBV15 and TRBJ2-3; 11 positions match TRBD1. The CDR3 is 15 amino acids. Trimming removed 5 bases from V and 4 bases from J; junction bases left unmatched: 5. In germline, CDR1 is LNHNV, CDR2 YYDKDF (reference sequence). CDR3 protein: CATSADRGRSDTQYF. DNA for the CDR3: TGTGCCACCAGCGCGGACAGGGGGCGGTCAGATACGCAGTATTTT. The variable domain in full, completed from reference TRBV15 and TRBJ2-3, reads DAMVIQNPRYQVTQFGKPVTLSCSQTLNHNVMYWYQQKSSQAPKLLFHYYDKDFNNEADTPDNFQSRRPNTSFCFLDIRSPGLGDTAMYLCATSADRGRSDTQYFGPGTRLTVL.

The chain's CDR3 is CASSLRQEEKPLHF. The CDR3 nucleotides read TGCGCCAGCAGCCTTCGACAGGAGGAGAAACCCCTCCACTTT. This sequence joins TRBV4-1 and TRBJ1-6; a weak D match, TRBD1 (6 bases). Trimming took 4 bases from V and 12 from J, leaving 16 bases between them. Germline CDR1 MGHRA, CDR2 YSYEKL. CDR3 length equals 14 residues.

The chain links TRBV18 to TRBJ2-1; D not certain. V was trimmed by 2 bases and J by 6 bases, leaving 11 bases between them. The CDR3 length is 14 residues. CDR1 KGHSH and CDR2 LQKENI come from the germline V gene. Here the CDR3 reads CASSPVDSANEQFF. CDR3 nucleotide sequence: TGTGCCAGCTCACCAGTAGACTCCGCCAATGAGCAGTTCTTC.

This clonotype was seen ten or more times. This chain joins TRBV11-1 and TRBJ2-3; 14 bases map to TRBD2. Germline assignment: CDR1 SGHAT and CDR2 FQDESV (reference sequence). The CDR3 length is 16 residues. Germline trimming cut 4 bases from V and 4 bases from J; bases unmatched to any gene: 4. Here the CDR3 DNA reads TGTGCCAGCAGCTCGACTAGCGGGAGGGCCTCAGATACGCAGTATTTT. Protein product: CASSSTSGRASDTQYF.

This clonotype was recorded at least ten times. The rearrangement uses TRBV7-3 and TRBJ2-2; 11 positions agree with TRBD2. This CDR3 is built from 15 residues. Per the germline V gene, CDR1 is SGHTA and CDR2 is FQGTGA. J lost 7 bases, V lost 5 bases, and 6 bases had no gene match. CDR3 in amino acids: CASSIGTSGRGELFF. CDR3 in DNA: TGTGCCAGCAGCATCGGGACTAGCGGTCGCGGGGAGCTGTTTTTT.

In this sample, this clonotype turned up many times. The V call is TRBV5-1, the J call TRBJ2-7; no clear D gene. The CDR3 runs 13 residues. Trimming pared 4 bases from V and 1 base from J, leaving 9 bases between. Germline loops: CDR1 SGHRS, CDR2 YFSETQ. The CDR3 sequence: CASSRTDSYEQYF. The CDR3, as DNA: TGCGCCAGCAGCCGGACGGATTCCTACGAGCAGTACTTC.

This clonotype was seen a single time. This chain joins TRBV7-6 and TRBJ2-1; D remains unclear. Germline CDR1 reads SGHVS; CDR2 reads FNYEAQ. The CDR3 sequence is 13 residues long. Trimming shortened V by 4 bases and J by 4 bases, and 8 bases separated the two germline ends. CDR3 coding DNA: TGTGCCAGCAGCTCCCTCGGGTACAATGAGCAGTTCTTC. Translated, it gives CASSSLGYNEQFF. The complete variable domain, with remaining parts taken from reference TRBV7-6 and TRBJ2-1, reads GAGVSQSPRYKVTKRGQDVALRCDPISGHVSLYWYRQALGQGPEFLTYFNYEAQQDKSGLPNDRFSAERPEGSISTLTIQRTEQRDSAMYRCASSSLGYNEQFFGPGTRLTVL.

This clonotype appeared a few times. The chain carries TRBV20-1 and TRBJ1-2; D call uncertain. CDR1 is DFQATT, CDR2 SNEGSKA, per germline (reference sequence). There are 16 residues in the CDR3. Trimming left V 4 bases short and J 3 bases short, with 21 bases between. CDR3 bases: TGCAGTGCTATACCTTCGGGCAGGAGGTTGGACTATGGCTACACCTTC. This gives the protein CSAIPSGRRLDYGYTF.

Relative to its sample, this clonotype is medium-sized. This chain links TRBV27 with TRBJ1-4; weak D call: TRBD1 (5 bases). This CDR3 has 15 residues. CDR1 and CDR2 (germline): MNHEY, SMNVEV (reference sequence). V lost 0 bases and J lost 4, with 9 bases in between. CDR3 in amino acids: CASSLSGTYNEKLFF. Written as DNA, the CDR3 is TGTGCCAGCAGTTTATCGGGGACTTATAATGAAAAACTGTTTTTT.

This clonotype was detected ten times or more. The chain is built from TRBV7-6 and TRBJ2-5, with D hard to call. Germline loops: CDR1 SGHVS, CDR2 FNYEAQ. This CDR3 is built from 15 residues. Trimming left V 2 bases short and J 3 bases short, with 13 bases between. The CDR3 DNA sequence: TGTGCCAGCAGCTTATTTACCGGACGAGAAGAGACCCAGTACTTC. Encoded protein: CASSLFTGREETQYF.

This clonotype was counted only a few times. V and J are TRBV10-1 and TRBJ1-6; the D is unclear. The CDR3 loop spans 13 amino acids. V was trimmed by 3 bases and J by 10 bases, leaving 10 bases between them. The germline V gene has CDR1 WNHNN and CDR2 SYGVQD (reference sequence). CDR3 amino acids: CASSEVGNSPLHF. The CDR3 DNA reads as TGCGCCAGCAGTGAAGTTGGGAACTCACCCCTCCACTTT.

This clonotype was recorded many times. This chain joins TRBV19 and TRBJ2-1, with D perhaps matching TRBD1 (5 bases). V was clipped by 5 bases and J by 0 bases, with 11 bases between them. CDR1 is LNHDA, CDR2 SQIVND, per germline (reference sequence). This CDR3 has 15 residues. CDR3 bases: TGTGCCAGTAGTTCGGACATCTCCTCCTACAATGAGCAGTTCTTC. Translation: CASSSDISSYNEQFF.

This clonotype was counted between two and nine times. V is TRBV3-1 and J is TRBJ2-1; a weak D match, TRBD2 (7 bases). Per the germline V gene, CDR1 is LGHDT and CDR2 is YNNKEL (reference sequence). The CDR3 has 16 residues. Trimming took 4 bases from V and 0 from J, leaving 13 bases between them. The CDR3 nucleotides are TGTGCCAGCAGCCCTCTAGCGGACAGCTCCTACAATGAGCAGTTCTTC. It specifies CASSPLADSSYNEQFF.

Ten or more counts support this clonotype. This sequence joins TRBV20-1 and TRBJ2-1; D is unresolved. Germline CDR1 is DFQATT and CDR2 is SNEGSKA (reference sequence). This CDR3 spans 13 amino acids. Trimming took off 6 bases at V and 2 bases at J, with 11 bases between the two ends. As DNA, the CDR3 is TGCAGTGCACAAATGGACCCCTACAATGAGCAGTTCTTC. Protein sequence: CSAQMDPYNEQFF.

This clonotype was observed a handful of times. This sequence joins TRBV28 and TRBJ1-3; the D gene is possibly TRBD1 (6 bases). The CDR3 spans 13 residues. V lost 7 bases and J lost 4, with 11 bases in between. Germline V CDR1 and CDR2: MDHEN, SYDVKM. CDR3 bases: TGTGCCAGCAATACAGGGTTGGGAAACACCATATATTTT. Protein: CASNTGLGNTIYF.

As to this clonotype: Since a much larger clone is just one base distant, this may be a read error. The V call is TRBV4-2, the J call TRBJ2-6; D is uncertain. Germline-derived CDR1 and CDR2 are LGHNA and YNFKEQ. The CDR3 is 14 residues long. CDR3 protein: CASSQGAGTNVLTF. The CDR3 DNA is TGTGCCAGCAGCCAAGGGGCTGGGACCAACGTCCTGACTTTC.

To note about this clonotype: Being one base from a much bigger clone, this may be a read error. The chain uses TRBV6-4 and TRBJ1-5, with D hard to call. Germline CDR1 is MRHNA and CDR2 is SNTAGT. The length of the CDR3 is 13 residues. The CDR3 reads CASSAGSNQLQHF. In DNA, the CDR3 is TGTGCCAGCAGTGCGGGGAGCAATCAGCTCCAGCATTTT.

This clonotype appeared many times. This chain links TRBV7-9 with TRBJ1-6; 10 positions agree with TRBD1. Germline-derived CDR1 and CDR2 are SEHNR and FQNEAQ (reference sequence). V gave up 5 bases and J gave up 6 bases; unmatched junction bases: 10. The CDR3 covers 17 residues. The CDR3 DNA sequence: TGTGCCAGCAGCGTCTATCCGGGACAGGGGCCTAATTCACCCCTCCACTTT. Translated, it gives CASSVYPGQGPNSPLHF.

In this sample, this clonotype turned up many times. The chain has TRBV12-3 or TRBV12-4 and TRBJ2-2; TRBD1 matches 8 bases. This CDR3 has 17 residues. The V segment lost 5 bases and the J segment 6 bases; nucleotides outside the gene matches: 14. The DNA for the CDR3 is TGTGCCAGCAGTCCCGGGACAGGCATCTCAAGGGCCGGGGAGCTGTTTTTT. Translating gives CASSPGTGISRAGELFF.

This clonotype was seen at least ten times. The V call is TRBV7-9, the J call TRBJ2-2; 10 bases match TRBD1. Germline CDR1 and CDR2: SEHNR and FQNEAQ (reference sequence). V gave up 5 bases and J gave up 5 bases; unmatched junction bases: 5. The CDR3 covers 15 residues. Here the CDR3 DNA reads TGTGCCAGCAGCGAACGGGGACAGGGGACCGGGGAGCTGTTTTTT. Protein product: CASSERGQGTGELFF.

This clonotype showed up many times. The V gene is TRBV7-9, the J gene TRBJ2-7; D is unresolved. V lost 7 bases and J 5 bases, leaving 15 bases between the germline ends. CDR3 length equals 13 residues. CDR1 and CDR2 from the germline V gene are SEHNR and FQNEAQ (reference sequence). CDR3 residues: CASTLHTFHEQYF. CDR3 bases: TGTGCCAGCACCCTCCATACGTTCCACGAGCAGTACTTC. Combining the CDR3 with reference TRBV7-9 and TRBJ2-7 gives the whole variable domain DTGVSQNPRHKITKRGQNVTFRCDPISEHNRLYWYRQTLGQGPEFLTYFQNEAQLEKSRLLSDRFSAERPKGSFSTLEIQRTEQGDSAMYLCASTLHTFHEQYFGPGTRLTVT.

The CDR3 DNA reads TGTGCCAGCAGCTTAGCATTGAGGGGAACCCAGTACTTC. Amino acids: CASSLALRGTQYF. The V and J genes are TRBV13 and TRBJ2-5; D possibly uses TRBD1 or TRBD2 (5 bases each). Germline V lookup: CDR1 PRHDT, CDR2 FYEKMQ (reference sequence). Trimming cost V 1 base and J 8 bases, with 11 bases left between them. The CDR3 loop spans 13 amino acids.

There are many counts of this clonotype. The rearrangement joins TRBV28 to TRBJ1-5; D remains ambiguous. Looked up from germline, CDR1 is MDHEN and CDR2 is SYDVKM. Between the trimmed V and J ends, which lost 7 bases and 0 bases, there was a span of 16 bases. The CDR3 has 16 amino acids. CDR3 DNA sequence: TGTGCCAGCAAAGCTTCGGGTGATCCTAGCAATCAGCCCCAGCATTTT. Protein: CASKASGDPSNQPQHF. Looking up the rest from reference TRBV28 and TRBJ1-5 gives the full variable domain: DVKVTQSSRYLVKRTGEKVFLECVQDMDHENMFWYRQDPGLGLRLIYFSYDVKMKEKGDIPEGYSVSREKKERFSLILESASTNQTSMYLCASKASGDPSNQPQHFGDGTRLSIL.

The chain's CDR3 is CASSLGRKVAGESYNEQFF. Here the CDR3 DNA reads TGTGCCAGCAGCTTAGGACGGAAAGTAGCGGGAGAATCCTACAATGAGCAGTTCTTC. The chain has TRBV11-2 and TRBJ2-1, with 9 bases lining up with TRBD2. J lost 1 base, V lost 1 base, and 11 bases had no gene match. The CDR3 covers 19 residues. The germline CDR1 and CDR2 sequences are SGHAT and FQNNGV.